There are many counts of the clone carrying this TCR beta chain. Addition of a universal primer site occurred through template switching, and cDNA carried unique molecular identifiers. In TCRdb, the 5' RACE reads were re-called with MiXCR into one record per CDR3 protein. The table has approximately 590,000 distinct CDR3 sequences, 9% to 10% seen once. The sample originates from a study of identical twins. Only healthy Caucasians were included as donors. V dropped 5 bases and J dropped 7 bases, with 18 bases sitting between them. This CDR3 is built from 14 residues. Looked up from germline, CDR1 is MDHEN and CDR2 is SYDVKM. This sample also belongs to another study, concerning yellow fever vaccine responses in identical twins.

V gene TRBV28 combines with J gene TRBJ2-7; D uncertain. The clonotype was recovered from a woman aged 18-29 years in good health. Sequenced sample: PBMCs. CDR3 amino acids: CASSPVVRPFEQYF. Written as DNA, the CDR3 is TGTGCCAGCAGTCCTGTCGTACGACCCTTTGAGCAGTACTTC.